The 23 T cell receptor beta chains reported below all come from one sample, sequenced in a study of human T cells and chemical hapten exposure. TCRdb ran MiXCR on the RACE reads and lists one entry per CDR3 protein. The sample lists around 150,000 distinct CDR3 sequences, 14% occurring once. The time point here: patch test 1, 2 weeks after DPC sensitization. Treatment denoted: therapeutic diphenylcyclopropenone sensitization with weekly scalp DPC. Sequenced material: whole blood, taken in connection with sensitization to the hapten diphenylcyclopropenone (DPC). The source of these receptors is a woman between 25 and 40 years old with alopecia areata. Some clones in this sample may be carry-over from other donors' samples.

This clonotype was counted only a few times. This chain uses TRBV18 with TRBJ2-2; D perhaps matches TRBD1 (5 bases). CDR1 and CDR2 (germline): KGHSH, LQKENI. The CDR3 runs to 16 residues. The V and J ends lost 1 base and 4 bases respectively, with 13 bases between them. The CDR3 nucleotides read TGTGCCAGCTCACCACTATCCGCGACAGTCACCGGGGAGCTGTTTTTT. Translating gives CASSPLSATVTGELFF.

The sample holds a few counts of this clonotype. The rearrangement uses TRBV7-2 and TRBJ2-7; 7 nucleotides line up with TRBD1. The CDR3 totals 12 residues. Germline trimming cut 4 bases from V and 7 bases from J; bases unmatched to any gene: 4. CDR1 and CDR2 from the germline V gene are SGHTA and FQGNSA. The CDR3 spells CASSSTGNEQYF. The CDR3 nucleotides are TGTGCCAGCAGCTCGACAGGGAATGAGCAGTACTTC.

The chain has TRBV4-3 and TRBJ1-1; TRBD1 is a possible D gene (5 bases). Trimming left V 1 base short and J 5 bases short, with 17 bases between. Germline-derived CDR1 and CDR2 are LGHNA and YSLEER. The length of the CDR3 is 16 residues. The CDR3 loop is CASSQVSWGDGTEAFF. The CDR3 nucleotides read TGCGCCAGCAGCCAAGTTAGTTGGGGGGACGGGACTGAAGCTTTCTTT.

V usage is TRBV4-3 and J usage is TRBJ2-7; D gene unclear. From germline, CDR1 is LGHNA and CDR2 YSLEER. V lost 0 bases to trimming and J lost 2 bases, with 11 bases between them. The CDR3 runs 15 residues. The CDR3 nucleotides are TGCGCCAGCAGCCAAGATCGGCAGCCCGCCTACGAGCAGTACTTC. It yields the protein CASSQDRQPAYEQYF.

This clonotype was counted only a few times. As DNA, the CDR3 is TGTGCCAGCAGCTTCTCCGGGACAGGGGGTGGCACAGATACGCAGTATTTT. Its protein product is CASSFSGTGGGTDTQYF. V is TRBV7-2 and J is TRBJ2-3, with 11 nucleotides matching TRBD1. The CDR3 is made up of 17 amino acids. Germline CDR1 SGHTA, CDR2 FQGNSA. J gave up 1 base and V 3 bases, and 6 bases lay outside the gene matches.

V usage is TRBV7-8 and J usage is TRBJ1-5; 11 nucleotides agree with TRBD1. CDR3 length equals 17 residues. Germline-derived CDR1 and CDR2 are SGHVS and FQNEAQ. The trim removed 7 bases at V and 1 base at J, leaving 9 bases unmatched. The CDR3, as DNA: TGTGCCAGCAACGGGGACAGGGGGTTGGGCAGCAATCAGCCCCAGCATTTT. Its translation: CASNGDRGLGSNQPQHF. The variable domain in full, completed from reference TRBV7-8 and TRBJ1-5, reads GAGVSQSPRYKVAKRGQDVALRCDPISGHVSLFWYQQALGQGPEFLTYFQNEAQLDKSGLPSDRFFAERPEGSVSTLKIQRTQQEDSAVYLCASNGDRGLGSNQPQHFGDGTRLSIL.

Points on this clonotype: A junction boundary mismatches the germline segment, possibly from a read error. This chain uses TRBV7-9 with TRBJ2-2; TRBD2 matches 9 bases. The V gene's germline CDR1 is SEHNR and CDR2 FQNEAQ (reference sequence). CDR3 length equals 17 residues. This CDR3 reads CVSSRGTSTASTGELFF. The CDR3 nucleotides read TGTGTCAGCAGCCGAGGGACTAGCACCGCGAGCACCGGGGAGCTGTTTTTT.

This clonotype was observed many times. The J gene is TRBJ1-3, the V gene TRBV15, with unresolved D. Trimming removed 7 bases from V and 0 bases from J, with 16 bases in between. The CDR3 runs 16 residues. Germline CDR1 reads LNHNV; CDR2 reads YYDKDF (reference sequence). CDR3 bases: TGTGCCACCACCCCCTCGGCCGATCGCTCTGGAAACACCATATATTTT. Translation gives CATTPSADRSGNTIYF.

This clonotype was recorded at least ten times. This sequence joins TRBV7-9 and TRBJ2-1; possibly TRBD2 for D (5 bases). Germline values: CDR1 SEHNR, CDR2 FQNEAQ (reference sequence). Trimming took off 3 bases at V and 0 bases at J, with 9 bases between the two ends. CDR3 length equals 15 residues. The CDR3 is CASSLRESSYNEQFF. The CDR3 nucleotides read TGTGCCAGCAGCTTGAGGGAAAGCTCCTACAATGAGCAGTTCTTC.

This clonotype showed up just a few times. CDR3 in DNA: TGTGCCAGCTCACCACCGGGAACGGGATTTGAAAACATTCAGTACTTC. This codes for CASSPPGTGFENIQYF. This rearrangement joins TRBV18 to TRBJ2-4; possibly TRBD2 for D (5 bases). Germline CDR1 reads KGHSH; CDR2 reads LQKENI. The germline V and J ends were trimmed by 0 bases and 5 bases, with 14 bases remaining between them. This CDR3 comprises 16 residues.

V gene TRBV7-9 combines with J gene TRBJ2-3; no clear D. V lost 2 bases and J lost 8, with 11 bases in between. Per germline, CDR1 SEHNR and CDR2 FQNEAQ (reference sequence). The CDR3 is 13 amino acids. The CDR3 DNA reads TGTGCCAGCAGCTTAACCTGGTGGTCTACGCAGTATTTT. Protein product: CASSLTWWSTQYF. The variable domain in full, completed from reference TRBV7-9 and TRBJ2-3, reads DTGVSQNPRHKITKRGQNVTFRCDPISEHNRLYWYRQTLGQGPEFLTYFQNEAQLEKSRLLSDRFSAERPKGSFSTLEIQRTEQGDSAMYLCASSLTWWSTQYFGPGTRLTVL.

This chain connects TRBV6-2 or TRBV6-3 to TRBJ1-1; D might be TRBD1 (5 bases). CDR3 length: 15 residues. V gave up 2 bases and J gave up 1 base, with 11 bases separating them. Germline V gene lookup returns CDR1 MNHEY and CDR2 SVGEGT. DNA for the CDR3: TGTGCCAGCAGTTACCCAGGGCTAGCGAACACTGAAGCTTTCTTT. Translation gives CASSYPGLANTEAFF.

In its sample, this clonotype was seen a few times. V and J are TRBV6-2 or TRBV6-3 and TRBJ2-1, with D possibly matching TRBD2 (7 bases). The ends were cut back, 6 bases at V and 4 bases at J, with 19 bases in the middle. Germline V gene data show CDR1 as MNHEY and CDR2 as SVGEGT. There are 16 residues in the CDR3. CDR3 sequence (DNA): TGTGCCAGCAGCCCAATGGGGGCGGGGGAATACAATGAGCAGTTCTTC. This codes for CASSPMGAGEYNEQFF.

This clonotype was seen a few times. The chain joins TRBV29-1 to TRBJ2-1, with 8 bases fitting TRBD2. Germline CDR1 SQVTM, CDR2 ANQGSEA. The CDR3 is 16 residues long. J was trimmed by 4 bases and V by 3 bases; bases with no gene match: 11. The CDR3 protein is CSVDQGLAGTYNEQFF. The CDR3 DNA sequence: TGCAGCGTTGATCAAGGCCTAGCGGGTACATACAATGAGCAGTTCTTC.

This clonotype was counted a few times. The J gene is TRBJ2-7, the V gene TRBV2; possible D gene TRBD2, 6 bases. V was pared by 3 bases and J by 8 bases, with 11 bases between. Germline V lookup: CDR1 SNHLY, CDR2 FYNNEI. The CDR3 contains 12 residues. The CDR3 DNA reads TGTGCCAGCAGTGAGGGCGCGGGGAAGCAGTACTTC. Residues: CASSEGAGKQYF.

This clonotype was seen ten or more times. CDR3 residues: CASSQRGSYNEQFF. The CDR3, as DNA: TGTGCCAGCAGCCAGAGGGGCTCCTACAATGAGCAGTTCTTC. The V call is TRBV14, the J call TRBJ2-1; D tentatively fits TRBD1 or TRBD2 (5 bases each). Germline V gives CDR1 SGHDN, CDR2 FVKESK. The CDR3 sequence is 14 residues long. Trimming pared 3 bases from V and 0 bases from J, leaving 6 bases between.

This clonotype was seen a few times. The chain carries TRBV7-2 and TRBJ2-7; no firm D call. Trimming left V 2 bases short and J 2 bases short, with 7 bases between. This CDR3 spans 13 amino acids. CDR1 is SGHTA, CDR2 FQGNSA, per germline. CDR3 sequence reads: CASSLHIPYEQYF. The CDR3 DNA follows: TGTGCCAGCAGCTTACACATTCCCTACGAGCAGTACTTC.

This clonotype was picked up many times. The chain employs TRBV7-3 and TRBJ2-2; 8 bases are a match to TRBD1. The CDR3 extends over 16 amino acids. The V gene end was trimmed by 6 bases and the J gene end by 3 bases; junction bases not matched to a gene: 9. Per the germline V gene, CDR1 is SGHTA and CDR2 is FQGTGA. The CDR3 DNA is TGTGCCAGCAGATCACAGGGGGTAGGGGACACCGGGGAGCTGTTTTTT. This sequence encodes CASRSQGVGDTGELFF.

This clonotype was recorded many times. V usage is TRBV29-1 and J usage is TRBJ1-1; possible D gene TRBD1, 5 bases. V shed 3 bases and J shed 4 bases, with 9 bases lying between them. The CDR3 runs 12 residues. Germline CDR1 SQVTM, CDR2 ANQGSEA. The CDR3 DNA sequence: TGCAGCGTTGATGGAGGGGTCACTGAAGCTTTCTTT. Its protein product is CSVDGGVTEAFF.

This clonotype has more than one count but fewer than ten. The CDR3, as DNA: TGTGCCAGCAGCCAGGGACAGGGTAGCGGCAATCAGCCCCAGCATTTT. This gives the protein CASSQGQGSGNQPQHF. This sequence joins TRBV7-2 and TRBJ1-5; the match to TRBD1 covers 9 bases. There are 16 residues in the CDR3. Trimming cost V 5 bases and J 2 bases; bases outside gene matches: 7. The germline gives CDR1 SGHTA, CDR2 FQGNSA.

The table lists this clonotype with a few counts. V gene TRBV2 combines with J gene TRBJ1-6; 9 bases are shared with TRBD1. Germline values: CDR1 SNHLY, CDR2 FYNNEI. The ends lost 7 bases at V and 9 bases at J; junction bases unmatched: 4. The CDR3 consists of 13 residues. CDR3 coding DNA: TGTGCCAGCACGGGACAGGGCCGTTCACCCCTCCACTTT. It specifies CASTGQGRSPLHF.

The rearrangement joins TRBV7-8 to TRBJ2-3; TRBD2 matches 7 bases. Looked up from germline, CDR1 is SGHVS and CDR2 is FQNEAQ. The CDR3 covers 16 residues. The junction had 4 bases not matched to a gene; V was cut back by 1 base and J by 0 bases. The chain's CDR3 is CASSLGTSYSTDTQYF. The CDR3 DNA follows: TGTGCCAGCAGCTTAGGGACTAGTTATAGCACAGATACGCAGTATTTT.

The table lists this clonotype with many counts. The V and J genes are TRBV11-2 and TRBJ2-4; D gene unclear. The V end was cut by 5 bases, the J end by 8 bases, with 10 bases between. The germline CDR1 and CDR2 sequences are SGHAT and FQNNGV. The CDR3 has 12 amino acids. The CDR3 here is CASSDVEDIQYF. CDR3 nucleotides: TGTGCCAGCAGCGACGTTGAGGACATTCAGTACTTC.